What follows are 29 T cell receptor beta chains derived from one specimen sequenced in a study of human T cells and chemical hapten exposure. One entry per CDR3 protein, called by TCRdb with MiXCR from the RACE reads. The repertoire holds some 42,000 distinct CDR3 sequences, around 10% seen once, with about 15% in the top ten. Regarding time point: patch test 2, 6 weeks after DPC sensitization. The treatment is: therapeutic diphenylcyclopropenone sensitization with weekly scalp DPC. This sample comprised whole blood, obtained in connection with sensitization to the hapten diphenylcyclopropenone (DPC). Receptors originate from a woman in her thirties or forties with alopecia areata. Some clones in this sample may be carry-over from other donors' samples.

Many counts were recorded for this clonotype. The chain has TRBV12-3 or TRBV12-4 and TRBJ1-3; D ambiguous. This CDR3 has 13 residues. V lost 5 bases, J lost 0 bases, and 5 bases lay in between. The CDR3 nucleotides are TGTGCCAGCAGTCTTAGCTCTGGAAACACCATATATTTT. Amino acids: CASSLSSGNTIYF.

This clonotype was found many times. This chain joins TRBV6-6 and TRBJ1-6; 9 positions match TRBD1. J gave up 10 bases and V 2 bases, and 3 bases lay outside the gene matches. From germline, CDR1 is MNHNY and CDR2 SVGAGI (reference sequence). The CDR3 has 14 amino acids. CDR3 amino acids: CASSYRQGGSPLHF. The DNA for the CDR3 is TGTGCCAGCAGTTACCGACAGGGGGGATCACCCCTCCACTTT.

This clonotype came up many times. The chain has TRBV7-9 and TRBJ1-1; possible D gene TRBD1, 6 bases. From germline, CDR1 is SEHNR and CDR2 FQNEAQ (reference sequence). Trimming took 6 bases from V and 1 from J, leaving 12 bases between them. The CDR3 spans 14 residues. The CDR3: CASRNQGTNTEAFF. CDR3 DNA: TGTGCCAGCAGGAACCAGGGGACGAACACTGAAGCTTTCTTT.

A few counts support this clonotype. This chain links TRBV5-1 with TRBJ2-7; D possibly corresponds to TRBD1 (5 bases). The V gene lost 2 bases and the J gene lost 6 bases, with 9 bases spanning the gap. The length of the CDR3 is 12 residues. The germline V gene has CDR1 SGHRS and CDR2 YFSETQ. CDR3 residues: CASSLEGVEQYF. Here the CDR3 DNA reads TGCGCCAGCAGCTTAGAAGGGGTCGAGCAGTACTTC.

The sample holds a few counts of this clonotype. V is TRBV4-2 and J is TRBJ1-1; D is ambiguous. This CDR3 is 13 amino acids long. The germline gives CDR1 LGHNA, CDR2 YNFKEQ. Trimming left V 0 bases short and J 6 bases short, with 8 bases between. DNA for the CDR3: TGTGCCAGCAGCCAAGACGGGTGGTCTGAAGCTTTCTTT. It codes for CASSQDGWSEAFF.

This clonotype was found many times. V and J are TRBV2 and TRBJ1-5; D not certain. CDR3 length equals 12 residues. From germline, CDR1 is SNHLY and CDR2 FYNNEI. V lost 8 bases and J 0 bases, leaving 5 bases between the germline ends. CDR3 nucleotides: TGTGCCAGCCAGGATAGCAATCAGCCCCAGCATTTT. Its protein product is CASQDSNQPQHF.

In its sample, this clonotype was seen many times. This rearrangement joins TRBV7-3 to TRBJ1-3; D is undetermined. This CDR3 has 13 amino acids. The germline V and J ends were trimmed by 3 bases and 4 bases, with 7 bases remaining between them. Germline values: CDR1 SGHTA, CDR2 FQGTGA. CDR3 amino acids: CASSLDVGNTIYF. The CDR3 DNA is TGTGCCAGCAGCTTGGATGTCGGAAACACCATATATTTT. The entire variable domain, with the rest obtained from reference TRBV7-3 and TRBJ1-3, is as follows: GAGVSQTPSNKVTEKGKYVELRCDPISGHTALYWYRQSLGQGPEFLIYFQGTGAADDSGLPNDRFFAVRPEGSVSTLKIQRTERGDSAVYLCASSLDVGNTIYFGEGSWLTVV.

This clonotype was recorded many times. Here the CDR3 DNA reads TGTGCCAGCAGCTTAACGGGAAATCAGCCCCAGCATTTT. The encoded protein is CASSLTGNQPQHF. The V gene is TRBV7-3, the J gene TRBJ1-5; D gene uncertain. Germline values: CDR1 SGHTA, CDR2 FQGTGA. V was pared by 0 bases and J by 4 bases, with 4 bases between. This CDR3 region has 13 residues.

V usage is TRBV18 and J usage is TRBJ2-2; 11 nucleotides align to TRBD1. The junction had 8 bases not matched to a gene; V was cut back by 0 bases and J by 5 bases. The CDR3 extends over 18 amino acids. Germline CDR1 KGHSH, CDR2 LQKENI. The CDR3 is CASSPPGQGVYWTGELFF. In DNA, the CDR3 is TGTGCCAGCTCACCACCGGGACAGGGGGTTTACTGGACCGGGGAGCTGTTTTTT.

Many counts were recorded for this clonotype. The rearrangement uses TRBV13 and TRBJ1-5; TRBD1 matches at 9 bases. The CDR3 has 16 amino acids. In germline, CDR1 is PRHDT, CDR2 FYEKMQ (reference sequence). J lost 2 bases, V lost 6 bases, and 8 bases had no gene match. CDR3 residues: CASSRGDRGGNQPQHF. The CDR3, as DNA: TGTGCCAGCAGTAGAGGAGACAGGGGGGGCAATCAGCCCCAGCATTTT.

This clonotype was detected a few times. CDR3: CASSEAEGATNEQFF. The DNA of the CDR3 is TGTGCCAGCAGTGAAGCGGAGGGGGCGACGAATGAGCAGTTCTTC. This chain connects TRBV6-1 to TRBJ2-1, with D possibly matching TRBD1 (7 bases). The V end was cut by 0 bases, the J end by 7 bases, with 13 bases between. This CDR3 has 15 residues. Germline V gives CDR1 MNHNS, CDR2 SASEGT.

This clonotype has only a few counts. J is TRBJ1-5 and V is TRBV12-3 or TRBV12-4; D is unresolved. Trimming shortened V by 0 bases and J by 4 bases, and 13 bases separated the two germline ends. The CDR3 sequence is 16 residues long. The CDR3: CASSLAPAGLNQPQHF. CDR3 nucleotides: TGTGCCAGCAGTTTAGCTCCTGCGGGGTTAAATCAGCCCCAGCATTTT.

The chain joins TRBV29-1 to TRBJ2-5; no clear D gene. Between the trimmed V and J ends, which lost 6 bases and 2 bases, there was a span of 10 bases. The CDR3 is made up of 12 amino acids. CDR1 is SQVTM and CDR2 is ANQGSEA in the germline V gene. CDR3 amino acids: CSVAEGQETQYF. CDR3 DNA sequence: TGCAGCGTGGCTGAAGGGCAAGAGACCCAGTACTTC.

The V call is TRBV5-6, the J call TRBJ1-5; D may be TRBD1 (6 bases). Trimming shortened V by 3 bases and J by 4 bases, and 20 bases separated the two germline ends. From germline, CDR1 is SGHDT and CDR2 YYEEEE. The CDR3 length is 17 residues. CDR3 nucleotides: TGTGCCAGCAGCTACCGCCGGGAGGGGGGTAGGAATCAGCCCCAGCATTTT. It yields the protein CASSYRREGGRNQPQHF.

This clonotype appeared many times. The CDR3 sequence is CASSRVRAGEKLFF. For the CDR3, the DNA is TGTGCCAGCAGCCGGGTTAGGGCGGGTGAAAAACTGTTTTTT. The chain combines TRBV7-2 with TRBJ1-4; D is unclear. V dropped 5 bases and J dropped 7 bases, with 14 bases sitting between them. The CDR3 has 14 amino acids. Germline V gives CDR1 SGHTA, CDR2 FQGNSA.

At least ten counts were recorded for this clonotype. This chain connects TRBV5-1 to TRBJ1-1; no definite D call. The CDR3 runs to 14 residues. Germline V gene data show CDR1 as SGHRS and CDR2 as YFSETQ. The V gene lost 1 base and the J gene lost 1 base, with 8 bases spanning the gap. This CDR3 reads CASSLRPENTEAFF. CDR3 DNA: TGCGCCAGCAGCTTGAGGCCAGAGAACACTGAAGCTTTCTTT.

The V call is TRBV2, the J call TRBJ1-1; 7 bases agree with TRBD1. Germline V gene lookup returns CDR1 SNHLY and CDR2 FYNNEI. CDR3 length: 15 residues. The ends lost 0 bases at V and 4 bases at J; junction bases unmatched: 5. The CDR3 DNA is TGTGCCAGCAGTGAAGCGGGGCAGGGGGGCACTGAAGCTTTCTTT. This codes for CASSEAGQGGTEAFF.

This clonotype was picked up many times. The rearrangement links TRBV4-3 to TRBJ1-2, with D unresolved. Per germline, CDR1 LGHNA and CDR2 YSLEER. V was clipped by 0 bases and J by 9 bases, with 14 bases between them. The CDR3 length is 14 residues. The CDR3 region is CASSQELGAASYTF. In DNA, the CDR3 is TGCGCCAGCAGCCAAGAATTAGGAGCGGCGAGCTACACCTTC.

This clonotype has ten or more counts. The chain combines TRBV2 with TRBJ1-3; D is possibly TRBD1 (5 bases). Germline CDR1 is SNHLY and CDR2 is FYNNEI. The CDR3 length is 15 residues. V was cut by 11 bases and J by 4 bases, with 21 bases left in between. The CDR3 DNA follows: TGTGCCCCTCAGGGACCCCGGCAGGGCGGAAACACCATATATTTT. This translates into CAPQGPRQGGNTIYF. Full variable domain (remainder filled in from reference TRBV2 and TRBJ1-3): EPEVTQTPSHQVTQMGQEVILRCVPISNHLYFYWYRQILGQKVEFLVSFYNNEISEKSEIFDDQFSVERPDGSNFTLKIRSTKLEDSAMYFCAPQGPRQGGNTIYFGEGSWLTVV.

Note on this clonotype: A read error is possible here, since a much larger clone lies one base away. The chain uses TRBV27 and TRBJ2-3; maybe TRBD1 (6 bases). Gene TRBJ1-5 matches the end of the DNA better, so the J call may be wrong. The V gene's germline CDR1 is MNHEY and CDR2 SMNVEV (reference sequence). The CDR3 consists of 14 residues. The CDR3 DNA sequence: TGTGCCAGCAGTCGGGGGCCCGACACAGATACGCAGCATTTT. Amino acids: CASSRGPDTDTQHF.

The sample holds many counts of this clonotype. The chain joins TRBV12-3 or TRBV12-4 to TRBJ1-2, with 7 bases matching TRBD1. This CDR3 has 14 amino acids. The ends lost 6 bases at V and 0 bases at J; junction bases unmatched: 4. CDR3 loop: CASRNRGPNYGYTF. DNA of the CDR3: TGTGCCAGCAGAAACAGGGGCCCTAACTATGGCTACACCTTC.

This clonotype was recorded at least ten times. This rearrangement joins TRBV6-2 or TRBV6-3 to TRBJ2-3; 11 bases are a match to TRBD2. Germline V gene sequence: CDR1 MNHEY, CDR2 SVGEGT. The CDR3 is 17 amino acids. V lost 6 bases to trimming and J lost 3 bases; unmatched junction nucleotides: 11. CDR3 DNA: TGTGCCAGCAGCCCACTAGCGGGGGCCGGAGGAACAGATACGCAGTATTTT. It is translated as CASSPLAGAGGTDTQYF.

The genes are TRBV7-6 and TRBJ1-1; D may be TRBD1 (5 bases). The CDR3 consists of 13 residues. Trimming took 2 bases from V and 6 from J, leaving 10 bases between them. The germline V gene encodes CDR1 SGHVS and CDR2 FNYEAQ. CDR3: CASSLLQGSEAFF. The CDR3 DNA reads as TGTGCCAGCAGCTTACTCCAGGGCTCTGAAGCTTTCTTT.

The V gene is TRBV6-5, the J gene TRBJ2-5; D gene unclear. The V end lost 6 bases, the J end lost 6 bases, and 8 bases lay between the germline ends. CDR3 length: 11 residues. Per germline, CDR1 MNHEY and CDR2 SVGAGI. The CDR3 bases are TGTGCCAGCAGCCCCCGAAAGACCCAGTACTTC. It encodes CASSPRKTQYF.

This clonotype was seen at least ten times. This rearrangement joins TRBV28 to TRBJ2-7; D may be TRBD2 (5 bases). Germline CDR1 reads MDHEN; CDR2 reads SYDVKM. This CDR3 contains 15 residues. Trimming removed 5 bases from V and 1 base from J, with 15 bases in between. This CDR3 is CASSPIIRRSYEQYF. In nucleotides, the CDR3 is TGTGCCAGCAGTCCGATCATCCGGAGGTCCTACGAGCAGTACTTC.

This clonotype was picked up many times. The chain uses TRBV18 and TRBJ1-1; D gene unclear. Trimming cost V 2 bases and J 6 bases, with 10 bases left between them. Per germline, CDR1 KGHSH and CDR2 LQKENI. The CDR3 has 13 residues. CDR3 sequence (DNA): TGTGCCAGCTCACCAGATCCGAGATCTGAAGCTTTCTTT. This gives the protein CASSPDPRSEAFF.

This clonotype has more than one count but fewer than ten. V is TRBV19 and J is TRBJ1-1, with a tentative D call TRBD1 (5 bases). Germline V lookup: CDR1 LNHDA, CDR2 SQIVND (reference sequence). Trimming left V 3 bases short and J 1 base short, with 6 bases between. The CDR3 loop spans 13 amino acids. CDR3 protein: CASSIRENTEAFF. Here the CDR3 DNA reads TGTGCCAGTAGTATCAGGGAGAACACTGAAGCTTTCTTT. Supplemented by reference TRBV19 and TRBJ1-1, the full variable domain reads DGGITQSPKYLFRKEGQNVTLSCEQNLNHDAMYWYRQDPGQGLRLIYYSQIVNDFQKGDIAEGYSVSREKKESFPLTVTSAQKNPTAFYLCASSIRENTEAFFGQGTRLTVV.

There are a few counts of this clonotype. The chain's CDR3 is CSVKLNTEAFF. The CDR3 DNA sequence: TGCAGCGTTAAGTTGAACACTGAAGCTTTCTTT. The chain uses TRBV29-1 and TRBJ1-1; D is unresolved. V dropped 5 bases and J dropped 0 bases, with 4 bases sitting between them. From germline, CDR1 is SQVTM and CDR2 ANQGSEA. CDR3 length equals 11 residues.

This clonotype has only one observation. This may be a read error: a much more frequent sequence differs by one nucleotide. The CDR3 loop is CTSSYQAPAGLFF. CDR3 in DNA: TGTACCAGCAGTTATCAGGCCCCCGCTGGGCTGTTTTTT. The J gene is TRBJ1-4, the V gene TRBV6-6; no definite D call. The CDR3 runs to 13 residues. The V gene's germline CDR1 is MNHNY and CDR2 SVGAGI (reference sequence).